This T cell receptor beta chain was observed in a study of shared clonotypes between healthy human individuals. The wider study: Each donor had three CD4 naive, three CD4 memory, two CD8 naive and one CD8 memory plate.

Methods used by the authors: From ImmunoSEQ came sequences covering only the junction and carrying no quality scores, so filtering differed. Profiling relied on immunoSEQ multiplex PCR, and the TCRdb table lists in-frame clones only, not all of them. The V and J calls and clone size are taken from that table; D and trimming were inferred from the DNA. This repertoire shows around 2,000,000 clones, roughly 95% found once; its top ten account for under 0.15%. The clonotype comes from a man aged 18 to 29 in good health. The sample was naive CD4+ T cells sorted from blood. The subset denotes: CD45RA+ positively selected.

The CDR3 protein is CAWADRQIANQPQHF. The DNA of the CDR3 is TGTGCCTGGGCTGACAGACAGATAGCCAATCAGCCCCAGCATTTT. This chain joins TRBV30 and TRBJ1-5, with a tentative D call TRBD1 (5 bases). The V gene lost 5 bases and the J gene lost 3 bases, with 17 bases spanning the gap. The V gene's germline CDR1 is GTSNPN and CDR2 SVGIG (reference sequence). This CDR3 contains 15 residues.